The 18 T cell receptor beta chains below were found in one sample sequenced in a study of blood T cell repertoires in COVID-19 (dated by TCRdb to 2018 to 2020). Receptor libraries were prepared by the immunoSEQ multiplex PCR assay. TCRdb re-hosts the immuneACCESS table, in-frame sequences only. Its copies lack some clones; in the studies checked, an unresolved V gene accounts for under half of them, and the cause for the rest is not known. Within this sample are about 300,000 clones, with around 89% of them counted one time only. The ten biggest clones cover over 6% of the sample. The sample taken for sequencing was peripheral blood. Receptor source: a young woman who had recovered from COVID-19.

V and J are TRBV6-2 or TRBV6-3 and TRBJ2-5, with 11 nucleotides matching TRBD1. Germline V gene data show CDR1 as MNHEY and CDR2 as SVGEGT. The CDR3 has 20 residues. V was clipped by 5 bases and J by 1 base; unmatched bases: 18. CDR3 sequence: CASSGLIPGTGGTIQETQYF. The CDR3 DNA reads TGTGCCAGCAGTGGGTTGATTCCGGGGACAGGGGGAACGATCCAAGAGACCCAGTACTTC.

The rearrangement links TRBV28 to TRBJ1-6, with 9 bases matching TRBD1. The CDR3 is made up of 16 amino acids. V gave up 9 bases and J gave up 4 bases; unmatched junction bases: 10. Germline-derived CDR1 and CDR2 are MDHEN and SYDVKM. DNA for the CDR3: TGTGCCAGTCACACTACCGGGACAGGGTATAATTCACCCCTCCACTTT. Its protein product is CASHTTGTGYNSPLHF.

The chain joins TRBV5-6 to TRBJ2-7; TRBD2 agrees at 8 bases. From germline, CDR1 is SGHDT and CDR2 YYEEEE. This CDR3 contains 14 residues. The ends lost 2 bases at V and 0 bases at J; junction bases unmatched: 1. The CDR3 is CASSFGTSSYEQYF. The CDR3 DNA is TGTGCCAGCAGCTTCGGGACTAGCTCCTACGAGCAGTACTTC.

This clone was detected a few times. This chain links TRBV6-6 with TRBJ2-7; TRBD1 agrees at 11 bases. The germline V gene encodes CDR1 MNHNY and CDR2 SVGAGI (reference sequence). Trimming at V came to 6 bases and at J to 2 bases, leaving 9 bases not matched to a gene. The CDR3 contains 16 residues. This CDR3 is CASRSWPDRGPYEQYF. CDR3 nucleotide sequence: TGTGCCAGCAGGTCCTGGCCGGACAGGGGGCCCTACGAGCAGTACTTC.

The chain is built from TRBV10-3 and TRBJ1-2; 10 bases agree with TRBD1. Trimming took 6 bases from V and 11 from J; bases not matched to a gene: 18. This CDR3 is 16 amino acids long. Germline V gives CDR1 ENHRY, CDR2 SYGVKD. This chain's CDR3 is CAISDPGQGTMGWYTF. The CDR3 region has the DNA TGTGCCATCAGCGACCCGGGACAGGGGACTATGGGCTGGTACACCTTC.

CDR3 DNA: TGTGCCAGCAGCGCCGAAGGGGATCGACAAGAGACCCAGTACTTC. Protein: CASSAEGDRQETQYF. This chain links TRBV9 with TRBJ2-5, with a tentative D call TRBD1 (5 bases). This CDR3 spans 15 amino acids. Germline loops: CDR1 SGDLS, CDR2 YYNGEE. V lost 3 bases and J lost 2, with 14 bases in between.

The chain uses TRBV5-1 and TRBJ1-1; D gene uncertain. The CDR3 runs 16 residues. V lost 0 bases and J lost 0, with 12 bases in between. CDR1 and CDR2 (germline): SGHRS, YFSETQ. CDR3 nucleotides: TGCGCCAGCAGCTTGGGATGGGAGGCGGTGAACACTGAAGCTTTCTTT. Protein sequence: CASSLGWEAVNTEAFF.

The rearrangement uses TRBV4-2 and TRBJ1-5, with a possible D match to TRBD1 (6 bases). The CDR3 extends over 18 amino acids. Germline V gives CDR1 LGHNA, CDR2 YNFKEQ. Trimming cost V 0 bases and J 1 base, with 16 bases left between them. CDR3: CASSQDSNRARSNQPQHF. CDR3 nucleotide sequence: TGTGCCAGCAGCCAAGATTCGAACAGGGCGAGGAGCAATCAGCCCCAGCATTTT.

The chain has TRBV9 and TRBJ2-5; 7 bases match TRBD2. The junction had 7 bases not matched to a gene; V was cut back by 0 bases and J by 2 bases. Looked up from germline, CDR1 is SGDLS and CDR2 is YYNGEE. The CDR3 contains 16 residues. The CDR3: CASSVGGAGLQETQYF. The DNA for the CDR3 is TGTGCCAGCAGCGTAGGAGGAGCGGGACTACAAGAGACCCAGTACTTC.

The genes are TRBV7-3 and TRBJ2-3; D might be TRBD2 (6 bases). The CDR3 contains 15 residues. Germline CDR1 and CDR2: SGHTA and FQGTGA. Trimming left V 5 bases short and J 0 bases short, with 12 bases between. This chain's CDR3 is CASSRGVTSTDTQYF. The CDR3, as DNA: TGTGCCAGCAGCCGCGGGGTAACTAGCACAGATACGCAGTATTTT.

The rearrangement links TRBV29-1 to TRBJ2-7; 7 nucleotides line up with TRBD2. J was trimmed by 3 bases and V by 4 bases; bases with no gene match: 9. The CDR3 length is 14 residues. CDR1 is SQVTM and CDR2 is ANQGSEA in the germline V gene. For the CDR3, the DNA is TGCAGCGTTGGGGGGGGGACCCTCTACTACGAGCAGTACTTC. Translated, it gives CSVGGGTLYYEQYF.

V is TRBV18 and J is TRBJ1-2; perhaps TRBD1 as D (6 bases). The V and J ends lost 4 bases and 0 bases respectively, with 12 bases between them. The CDR3 runs to 15 residues. Germline-derived CDR1 and CDR2 are KGHSH and LQKENI. CDR3 DNA sequence: TGTGCCAGCTCACGAGAACAGGGAGCTAACTATGGCTACACCTTC. This gives the protein CASSREQGANYGYTF.

V and J are TRBV28 and TRBJ2-1; no firm D call. The CDR3 sequence is 12 residues long. V gave up 5 bases and J gave up 6 bases, with 8 bases separating them. The germline CDR1 and CDR2 sequences are MDHEN and SYDVKM. In DNA, the CDR3 is TGTGCCAGCAGTCCCAGTCTCAATGAGCAGTTCTTC. Translation: CASSPSLNEQFF.

On this clone: This sample includes further DNA sequences coding for the same CDR3. This sequence joins TRBV3-1 (or the pseudogene TRBV3-2) and TRBJ1-1, with D maybe TRBD1 (6 bases). V gave up 2 bases and J gave up 1 base, with 8 bases separating them. The germline V gene has CDR1 LGHDT and CDR2 YNNKEL (reference sequence). This CDR3 comprises 14 residues. The CDR3 protein is CASSQLGQNTEAFF. DNA for the CDR3: TGTGCCAGCAGCCAATTGGGACAGAACACTGAAGCTTTCTTT.

This clone has just one count. Other nucleotide sequences from this sample produce the same CDR3. J is TRBJ1-6 and V is TRBV5-1, with 8 positions matching TRBD1. The CDR3 totals 15 residues. The junction had 3 bases not matched to a gene; V was cut back by 0 bases and J by 7 bases. Germline-derived CDR1 and CDR2 are SGHRS and YFSETQ. DNA for the CDR3: TGCGCCAGCAGCTTGGCGGACAGGGTGAATTCACCCCTCCACTTT. This translates into CASSLADRVNSPLHF.

The V call is TRBV5-1, the J call TRBJ1-4; D is uncertain. Germline CDR1 and CDR2: SGHRS and YFSETQ. V lost 0 bases, J lost 0 bases, and 6 bases lay in between. The CDR3 spans 15 residues. CDR3 coding DNA: TGCGCCAGCAGCTTGGCCAGAACAACTAATGAAAAACTGTTTTTT. Its translation is CASSLARTTNEKLFF.

The CDR3 sequence is CASSRNGGNQYF. CDR3 sequence (DNA): TGTGCCAGCAGCCGAAATGGGGGGAATCAGTACTTC. The rearrangement uses TRBV7-9 and TRBJ2-7; weak D call: TRBD2 (6 bases). This CDR3 is 12 amino acids long. The V and J ends lost 5 bases and 10 bases respectively, with 15 bases between them. Germline V lookup: CDR1 SEHNR, CDR2 FQNEAQ (reference sequence). Based on the CDR3 plus reference TRBV7-9 and TRBJ2-7, the full variable domain is DTGVSQNPRHKITKRGQNVTFRCDPISEHNRLYWYRQTLGQGPEFLTYFQNEAQLEKSRLLSDRFSAERPKGSFSTLEIQRTEQGDSAMYLCASSRNGGNQYFGPGTRLTVT.

The chain carries TRBV3-1 (or the pseudogene TRBV3-2) and TRBJ2-7, with TRBD1 matching over 7 bases. The CDR3 has 14 residues. Germline V gene sequence: CDR1 LGHDT, CDR2 YNNKEL (reference sequence). V lost 0 bases to trimming and J lost 2 bases; unmatched junction nucleotides: 1. In DNA, the CDR3 is TGTGCCAGCAGCCAAGAGACAGGGCCCTACGAGCAGTACTTC. Translating gives CASSQETGPYEQYF.